The sequence of this T cell receptor (beta chain) was determined in a study of beta chain features in type 1 diabetes. About the research overall: The study found patients and healthy donors alike in age, gender and cell yields. There were 107,917,701 sorted cells examined across all samples.

This clone appeared a few times. Its antigen is not known. cDNA synthesis used the whole RNA isolate, giving expressed TCRB sequences. Profiling relied on immunoSEQ multiplex PCR, and the TCRdb table lists in-frame clones only, not all of them. The sample includes about 110,000 clones, 40% seen only once; the top ten take over 0.05%. Broader study findings: PCR might preferentially amplify shorter templates, equally in patients and controls.

Germline trimming cut 6 bases from V and 0 bases from J; bases unmatched to any gene: 1. The CDR3 totals 13 residues. Germline CDR1 reads WNHNN; CDR2 reads SYGVQD (reference sequence). The specimen was stem cell memory CD4+ T cells from blood. V and J are TRBV10-1 and TRBJ2-5; 7 bases fit TRBD2. The TCR sequence derives from a woman aged 18-29 years in good health. The CDR3 protein is CASRAGDQETQYF. The CDR3, as DNA: TGCGCCAGCAGGGCGGGAGACCAAGAGACCCAGTACTTC.